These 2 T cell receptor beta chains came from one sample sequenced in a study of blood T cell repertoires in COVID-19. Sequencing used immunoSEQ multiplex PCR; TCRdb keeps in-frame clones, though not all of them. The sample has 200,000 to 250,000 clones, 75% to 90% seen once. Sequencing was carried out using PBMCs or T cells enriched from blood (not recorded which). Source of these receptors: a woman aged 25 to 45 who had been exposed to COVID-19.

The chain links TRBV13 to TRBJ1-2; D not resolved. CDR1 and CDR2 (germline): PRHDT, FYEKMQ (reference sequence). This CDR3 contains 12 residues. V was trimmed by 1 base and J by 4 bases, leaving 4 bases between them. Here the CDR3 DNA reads TGTGCCAGCAGCTTAGACAGCTATGGCTACACCTTC. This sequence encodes CASSLDSYGYTF.

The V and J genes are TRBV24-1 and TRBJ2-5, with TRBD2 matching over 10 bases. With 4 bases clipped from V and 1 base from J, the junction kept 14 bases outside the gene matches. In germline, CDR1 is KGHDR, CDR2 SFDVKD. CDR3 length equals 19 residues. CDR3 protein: CATSDRRLSSGRAQETQYF. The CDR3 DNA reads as TGTGCCACCAGTGACCGCCGACTTTCCAGCGGGAGGGCCCAAGAGACCCAGTACTTC.